This TCR beta chain emerged from a study of identical twins. Study-wide results and limits: A lower insertion count was a feature of abundant cord blood beta clonotypes, with no such feature in memory repertoires.

TCRdb called the 5' RACE reads again in MiXCR, with one record for every CDR3 protein. Of a few hundred thousand distinct CDR3 sequences listed, 5% to 7% are singletons. This clonotype was observed many times. Its antigen is unknown. CDR3 length equals 15 residues. Germline CDR1 SEHNR, CDR2 FQNEAQ (reference sequence). V shed 2 bases and J shed 0 bases, with 10 bases lying between them. These same data were also listed under a study on T cells expressing NK-cell markers. Per that study: Repertoire data for TCR beta were derived from sorted T cells (CD3+CD56+NKG2C+, CD3+CD56+NKG2C- and CD3+CD56-NKG2C+).

The source of this sequence is a woman between 18 and 29 years old in good health. The chain recombines TRBV7-9 with TRBJ1-2; D is possibly TRBD1 (6 bases). The sequencing sample was made of CD8+ T cells sorted from blood. This chain's CDR3 is CASSLPRGANYGYTF. CDR3 DNA: TGTGCCAGCAGCTTACCCAGGGGAGCTAACTATGGCTACACCTTC.